This TCR beta chain derives from a study of PD-L1 blockade in urothelial cancer. Every PCR received spiked-in synthetic TCR analog templates. Generated by immunoSEQ multiplex PCR, the TCRdb table keeps only in-frame clones and is missing some. The sample consists of around 110,000 clones, 85% to 90% of them appearing once. With regard to this clone: Antigen: not known.

As for time point: peripheral blood 6 weeks after treatment start. The CDR3 is 14 amino acids. The V end lost 0 bases, the J end lost 4 bases, and 7 bases lay between the germline ends. Germline CDR1 KGHSH, CDR2 LQKENI. The study, taken as a whole, reports: Lower pretreatment blood TCR clonality, under the median, predicted better survival, researchers reported.

The sequence was obtained from a man in his fifties or sixties with urothelial cancer. The J gene is TRBJ2-1, the V gene TRBV18; D remains ambiguous. The specimen was PBMCs, collected around atezolizumab (anti-PD-L1) treatment. In DNA, the CDR3 is TGTGCCAGCTCACCACCGGCAAGTTACAATGAGCAGTTCTTC. Translating it yields CASSPPASYNEQFF.